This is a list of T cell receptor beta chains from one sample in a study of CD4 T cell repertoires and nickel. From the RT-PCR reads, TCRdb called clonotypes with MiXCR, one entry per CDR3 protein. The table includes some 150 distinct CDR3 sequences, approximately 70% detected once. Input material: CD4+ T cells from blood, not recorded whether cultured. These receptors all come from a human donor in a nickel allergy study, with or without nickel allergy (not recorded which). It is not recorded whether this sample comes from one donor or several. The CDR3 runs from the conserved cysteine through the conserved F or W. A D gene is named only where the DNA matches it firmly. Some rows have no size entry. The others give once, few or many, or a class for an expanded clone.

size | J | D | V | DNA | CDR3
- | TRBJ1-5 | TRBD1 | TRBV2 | TGTGCCAGCGGTACCGGGACAGATAGCAATCAGCCCCAGCATTTT | CASGTGTDSNQPQHF
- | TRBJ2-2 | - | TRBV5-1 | TGCGCCAGCAGCTCAGGGGCGGGGAACACCGGGGAGCTGTTTTTT | CASSSGAGNTGELFF
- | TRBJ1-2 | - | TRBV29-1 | TGCAGCGCCAGCGAGGGAGGCGATGGCTACACCTTC | CSASEGGDGYTF
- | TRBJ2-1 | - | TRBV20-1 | TGCAGTGCTAGAGGGCGATCATTCAGCTCCTACAATGAGCAGTTCTTC | CSARGRSFSSYNEQFF
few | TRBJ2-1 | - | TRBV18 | TGTGCCAGCTCACCGCCCCGGGCAGGGGTTTTGGGGGGTGAGCAGTTCTTC | CASSPPRAGVLGGEQFF
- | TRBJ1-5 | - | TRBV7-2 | TGTGCCAGCAGCTTAGCGACAGGCCCGGGGCAGCCCCAGCATTTT | CASSLATGPGQPQHF
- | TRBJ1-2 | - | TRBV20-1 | TGCAGTGCTAGGGGCGGGGGGCAGGGAATAGGGTATGGCTACACCTTC | CSARGGGQGIGYGYTF
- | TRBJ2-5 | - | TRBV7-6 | TGTGCCAGCAGCCCTGGGATAGAAGAGACCCAGTACTTC | CASSPGIEETQYF
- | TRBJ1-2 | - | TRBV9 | TGTGCCAGCAGCGTAGCTTTTGGGTCTGGCTACACCTTC | CASSVAFGSGYTF
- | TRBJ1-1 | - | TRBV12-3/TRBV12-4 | TGTGCCAGCAGTTCCCCAGCACTGAACACTGAAGCTTTCTTT | CASSSPALNTEAFF
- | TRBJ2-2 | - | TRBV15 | TGTGCCACCAGCAGAGATTCTAGGGAGCTGTTTTTT | CATSRDSRELFF
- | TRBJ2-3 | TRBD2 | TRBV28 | TGTGCCAGCAGTTTTACCACGGGGCTAGCGGTTCTCACAGATACGCAGTATTTT | CASSFTTGLAVLTDTQYF
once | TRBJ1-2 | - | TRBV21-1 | TGTGCCAGCAGCCTTCCGGCCAAGGGCCACTATGGCTACACCTTC | CASSLPAKGHYGYTF
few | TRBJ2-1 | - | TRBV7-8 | TGTGCCAGCAGCTCTCACGGAGGGTGGGAGTTCTTC | CASSSHGGWEFF
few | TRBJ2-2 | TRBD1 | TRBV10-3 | TGTGCCATTCAGTGGGACAGGGCCACCGGGGAGCTGTTTTTT | CAIQWDRATGELFF
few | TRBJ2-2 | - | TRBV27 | TGTGCCAGCAGTTTGGGGGACACCGGGGAGCTGTTTTTT | CASSLGDTGELFF
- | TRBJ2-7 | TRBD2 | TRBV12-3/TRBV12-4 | TGTGCCAGCAGCGGGACTAGCGGGAACTACGAGCAGTACTTC | CASSGTSGNYEQYF
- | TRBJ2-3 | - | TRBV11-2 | TGTGCCAGCAGCCAACCCCCGGGGCCCACCTTCACAGATACGCAGTATTTT | CASSQPPGPTFTDTQYF
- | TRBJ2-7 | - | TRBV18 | TGTGCCAGCTCACCACCTGGAGGGGTAAACGAGCAGTACTTC | CASSPPGGVNEQYF
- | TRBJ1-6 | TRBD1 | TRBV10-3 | TGTGCCATCAGTGAACAGGGGGCGGATAATTCACCCCTCCACTTT | CAISEQGADNSPLHF
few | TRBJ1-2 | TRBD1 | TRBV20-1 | TGCAGTGCTAGAGATTGGGACAGGAACTATGGCTACACCTTC | CSARDWDRNYGYTF
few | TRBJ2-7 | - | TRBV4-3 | TGCGCCAGCAGCCAAGAATCGGGCGGGGGCTCGTTCTACGAGCAGTACTTC | CASSQESGGGSFYEQYF
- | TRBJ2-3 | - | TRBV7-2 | TGTGCCAGCAGCCCCCTTCGAGCAGATACGCAGTATTTT | CASSPLRADTQYF
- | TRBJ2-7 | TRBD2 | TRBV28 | TGTGCCAGCACCCAACCCCGGACTAGCAGAATCGGCGAGCAGTACTTC | CASTQPRTSRIGEQYF
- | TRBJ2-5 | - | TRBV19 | TGTGCCAGTAGTCTCCAGGACGGGGAGACCCAGTACTTC | CASSLQDGETQYF
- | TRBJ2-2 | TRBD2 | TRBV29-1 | TGCAGCGTTGAAGGACTCTTCGGGAGGACCGGGGAGCTGTTTTTT | CSVEGLFGRTGELFF
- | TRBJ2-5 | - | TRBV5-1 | TGCGCCAGCGGGGGCCAAATCAGCGAGACCCAGTACTTC | CASGGQISETQYF
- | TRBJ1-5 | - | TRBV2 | TGTGCCAGCAGTGAGCAGGGAAACAATCAGCCCCAGCATTTT | CASSEQGNNQPQHF
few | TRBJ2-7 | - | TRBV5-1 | TGCGCCACCACTGGAACGCCAGGCTACGAGCAGTACTTC | CATTGTPGYEQYF
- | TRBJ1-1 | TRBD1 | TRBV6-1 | TGTGCCAGCATCTATACAGGGGGCCCTCCGAAAGCTTTCTTT | CASIYTGGPPKAFF
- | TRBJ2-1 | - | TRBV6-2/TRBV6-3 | TGTGCCAGCAGTTACCAGAGCGGGCAGTACAATGAGCAGTTCTTC | CASSYQSGQYNEQFF
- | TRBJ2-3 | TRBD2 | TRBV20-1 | TGCAGTGCAGCTGGGACTAGCGGGGGGGCCTCCGGCACAGATACGCAGTATTTT | CSAAGTSGGASGTDTQYF
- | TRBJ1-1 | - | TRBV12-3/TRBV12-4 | TGTGCCAGCAGTTTAACACCTGGGGGAGCGGAAGCTTTCTTT | CASSLTPGGAEAFF
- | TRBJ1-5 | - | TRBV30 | TGTGCCTGGAGTGGGGCGGCGGGGGCTTTGAATCAGCCCCAGCATTTT | CAWSGAAGALNQPQHF
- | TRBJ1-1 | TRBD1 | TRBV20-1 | TGCAGTGCTAGAGATCAGGGGACAGACACTGAAGCTTTCTTT | CSARDQGTDTEAFF
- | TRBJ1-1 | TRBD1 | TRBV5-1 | TGCGCCAGCAGCACGGGACAGGGGAACACTGAAGCTTTCTTT | CASSTGQGNTEAFF
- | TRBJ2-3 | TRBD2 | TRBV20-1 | TGCAGTGCTAGAGATCTCCGGGGGACTAGCGGGAGGGGCGGCACAGATACGCAGTATTTT | CSARDLRGTSGRGGTDTQYF
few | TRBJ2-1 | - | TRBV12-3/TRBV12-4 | TGTGCCAGCAGTCCGGCAGAGGCCGCTGAGCAGTTCTTC | CASSPAEAAEQFF
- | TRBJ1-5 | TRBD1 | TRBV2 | TGTGCCAGCAGTTCTCGACAGGGTAATCAGCCCCAGCATTTT | CASSSRQGNQPQHF
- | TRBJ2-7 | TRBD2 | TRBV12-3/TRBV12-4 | TGTGCCAGCAGGGCGACTAGCGAAGGCTCCTACGAGCAGTACTTC | CASRATSEGSYEQYF
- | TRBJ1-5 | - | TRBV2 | TGTGCCAGCAGTGAACAGGGCAATCAGCCCCAGCATTTT | CASSEQGNQPQHF